Listed below are T cell receptor beta chains from one sample, sequenced in a study of tumor-infiltrating lymphocytes in primary liver carcinoma. TCRdb re-called the multiplex PCR reads with MiXCR, one entry per CDR3 protein. The table has about 35,000 distinct CDR3 sequences, roughly four fifths seen once. Source material: liver tumor tissue from sampling region 4. The receptors derive from a man in his forties or fifties with primary liver carcinoma and hepatitis B virus infection. Both conserved end residues are part of each CDR3. A D gene is named only where the DNA matches it firmly. Clone size is given for some rows only: seen once, a few or many times, or a class if the clone is expanded.

TGTGCCAGCAGCTTGGGCGTTATGGATCAGCCCCAGCATTTT	CASSLGVMDQPQHF	TRBJ1-5	NA	TRBV5-5	few
TGTGCCAGCTGCGGCAGCCCTGCGGGAGGGGTGGGTACGCAGTATTTT	CASCGSPAGGVGTQYF	TRBJ2-3	TRBD2	TRBV11-3	NA
TGTGCCAGCAGCCAAGTCGGGACCAACGTCCTGTCTTTC	CASSQVGTNVLSF	TRBJ2-6	NA	TRBV4-1	NA
TGTACCACCCTCCCGGTCGGTGGAGGTGTAAACATTCAGTACTTC	CTTLPVGGGVNIQYF	TRBJ2-4	NA	TRBV28	few
TGTGCCAGCAGTTCCAGACTAGCGAGCACCCAGTACTTC	CASSSRLASTQYF	TRBJ2-5	TRBD2	TRBV6-2/TRBV6-3	NA
TGCTGCGTTCAAAGACCTACATGGGTAACAGGCAATGAGCAGTTCTTC	CCVQRPTWVTGNEQFF	TRBJ2-1	NA	TRBV29-1	NA
TGCAGCTCATCAGCGGATGGCCAAGAGACCCAGTATTTT	CSSSADGQETQYF	TRBJ2-3	NA	TRBV29-1	NA
TGTACCAGCAGCTTCCCAGGGCCAGATACGGAGTATTTT	CTSSFPGPDTEYF	TRBJ2-3	NA	TRBV11-2	NA
TGTGCCAGCAATTTCGCACAGTCCTATGCCTACACCTTC	CASNFAQSYAYTF	TRBJ1-2	NA	TRBV28	NA
TGTGCCGGCAGCTTAGATCTCGGGGGGCTCAAGCTGTTTTTT	CAGSLDLGGLKLFF	TRBJ1-4	NA	TRBV11-2	NA
TGTGCCAGTAGTGCCTCTATAGGGAGCAATCAGCCCAAGCATTTT	CASSASIGSNQPKHF	TRBJ1-5	NA	TRBV6-1	few
TGTGCCAGCAACCCCGGGAAGACCCAGTACTTC	CASNPGKTQYF	TRBJ2-5	NA	TRBV7-8	NA
TGTGCCAGCGGTGATCCGGGACTATCGGGTTTCGCGAACACCGGGGAACTGTTTTTT	CASGDPGLSGFANTGELFF	TRBJ2-2	TRBD2	TRBV5-4	NA
TGTGTCAGCAGTTTATGGGACGGGAACATGGTCGAGCAGTATTTC	CVSSLWDGNMVEQYF	TRBJ2-7	NA	TRBV28	NA
TGTGCCAGCAGCCCAAGGTTGGGCCGACGTAGGCGCACTGAAGCTTTCTTT	CASSPRLGRRRRTEAFF	TRBJ1-1	NA	TRBV11-2	NA
TGTGACAGCAGCACCGGGACAGGCGGATCCACTGAAGCTTTCTTT	CDSSTGTGGSTEAFF	TRBJ1-1	TRBD1	TRBV5-1	NA
TGTGCCAACATCCCGGGACAGGAGAACTATGTCTACACCTTC	CANIPGQENYVYTF	TRBJ1-2	TRBD1	TRBV12-3/TRBV12-4	NA
TGTGCCAGTAGTTCTGGATTCGATCAGCCCCAGCATTTT	CASSSGFDQPQHF	TRBJ1-5	NA	TRBV19	many
TGCAGCGTTGAAGTCGACGGACCCGGTATTGGCTACACCTTC	CSVEVDGPGIGYTF	TRBJ1-2	NA	TRBV29-1	medium-sized
TGTGTCAGCAGCTTTGGGCGACTAGCGGGAGATATGCAGTATTTT	CVSSFGRLAGDMQYF	TRBJ2-3	TRBD2	TRBV11-2	NA
TGTGCCAGCAGCTCCCGACAAAGAAATAATTTACCCCTCCACTTT	CASSSRQRNNLPLHF	TRBJ1-6	NA	TRBV11-2	once
TGTGTCAGCAGCCATGAGTGTGGGCGGTACACTGAAGCTTTCTTT	CVSSHECGRYTEAFF	TRBJ1-1	NA	TRBV5-5	NA
TGTGCCAGCAGCGCCGGGACAGGGATGGTAGGGGAGCCGTTTTTT	CASSAGTGMVGEPFF	TRBJ2-2	TRBD1	TRBV7-9	NA
TGCAGTGCTAGAGAGGTACATGCCGACACCGGGGAGCTGTTTTTT	CSAREVHADTGELFF	TRBJ2-2	NA	TRBV20-1	few
TGCAGCGGGACTTGCGGGAAGCACTATGAGCTGTTCTTC	CSGTCGKHYELFF	TRBJ2-1	NA	TRBV29-1	NA
TGTGCCAGCAGTCCTCCCGATTACTACAATGAGCAGCTCTTC	CASSPPDYYNEQLF	TRBJ2-1	NA	TRBV28	NA
TGTGCCAGCACTGACCCACTAGCGGGAGATAGAAATGATCAGTTCTTC	CASTDPLAGDRNDQFF	TRBJ2-1	TRBD2	TRBV6-2/TRBV6-3	NA
TGTGCCAGCAGCTTAATCCCCGGGACCCTCGGGTCCTACATTGAGCAGTTCTTC	CASSLIPGTLGSYIEQFF	TRBJ2-1	NA	TRBV11-1	NA
TGCAACGTTGGGACTAGCGCGGCGAACGCTGGGGAGCTGTTTTTT	CNVGTSAANAGELFF	TRBJ2-2	TRBD2	TRBV29-1	NA
TGTGCAGGCCCCGTCGGGACTAGCACCCACGAGCAGTACTTC	CAGPVGTSTHEQYF	TRBJ2-7	TRBD2	TRBV28	NA
TGCAGCGTGACCGGGCATGGCGGCTACACCTTC	CSVTGHGGYTF	TRBJ1-2	NA	TRBV29-1	medium-sized
TGCGCCAACAGCCACGGACTGGGCAAAAACATTCAGTACTTC	CANSHGLGKNIQYF	TRBJ2-4	NA	TRBV6-2/TRBV6-3	NA
TGTGCCAACAGTTCGGGAGGGACTGGAGACACCATATATTTT	CANSSGGTGDTIYF	TRBJ1-3	NA	TRBV12-3/TRBV12-4	once
TGCGCCAGCAGCTTCAGGACTAGCGTAACTGAGGGAAGCTACGAAGAGTACTTC	CASSFRTSVTEGSYEEYF	TRBJ2-7	TRBD2	TRBV5-1	NA
TGCACCAGCAGCCAAGATAGGACTGTCGGGGAGCTGTTTTTT	CTSSQDRTVGELFF	TRBJ2-2	NA	TRBV4-3	NA
TGTGCCAGCAGCTTACGATGGATAGGGAAAAACGAACAGTACTTC	CASSLRWIGKNEQYF	TRBJ2-7	NA	TRBV11-2	NA
TGTGCCAGCAGCTTGTCAGGCTTCAAGCAGTACTTC	CASSLSGFKQYF	TRBJ2-7	NA	TRBV11-2	few
TGTACCAGTACCCCAGGACTCTCCTACGAGCAGTACTTC	CTSTPGLSYEQYF	TRBJ2-7	NA	TRBV6-6	few
TGTGCCAGCAGCCAAGATTGGACTACCGGTGGCGAGCAGTACTTC	CASSQDWTTGGEQYF	TRBJ2-7	NA	TRBV4-2	NA
TGTGCCAGCAGTTCGAGGCGAGCGGAGATCTACAATGAGCAGTCCTTC	CASSSRRAEIYNEQSF	TRBJ2-1	NA	TRBV6-5	NA
TGCGCCAGCGGTGATTTGAGCAGACTAGCGGACAATGAGCAGTTTTTC	CASGDLSRLADNEQFF	TRBJ2-1	TRBD2	TRBV10-2	NA
TGTGCCAGTCATGACAGTACAACTAATGAAAAACTGTTTTTT	CASHDSTTNEKLFF	TRBJ1-4	NA	TRBV19	NA
TGTGCAAGCAGTTTGGTACATGGGTTTGGAGCCAAAAACATTCAGTACTTC	CASSLVHGFGAKNIQYF	TRBJ2-4	NA	TRBV28	NA
TGTGCCAGTAGAGGGACAGGCGACTACGAGCAGTACTTC	CASRGTGDYEQYF	TRBJ2-7	TRBD1	TRBV6-5	NA
TGTGCCAGGAACTTAGATGGACAAGCCTACGAGCAGTACTTC	CARNLDGQAYEQYF	TRBJ2-7	NA	TRBV11-2	NA
TGTGCCAGCAGCTTAGCTACTAGCGGGATTGCCAAAAACATTCAATACTTC	CASSLATSGIAKNIQYF	TRBJ2-4	TRBD2	TRBV11-2	NA
TGTGCCAGCAGCCCTAGTGTTGGGGCTTCAAGAGGCTACACCTTC	CASSPSVGASRGYTF	TRBJ1-2	NA	TRBV7-9	NA
TGTGTCAGCAGCCTCCACCTGGACGATCGCTTCAATCGGCCCCAGCATTTT	CVSSLHLDDRFNRPQHF	TRBJ1-5	NA	TRBV6-6	NA
TGCGCCAGCAACCTGGAACCGTCGGGTTCGACTTTCTTT	CASNLEPSGSTFF	TRBJ1-1	NA	TRBV5-1	many
TGCAGCGCCCCCGTCGGCGCAGGTGGGAACACTGACGCTTTCTTT	CSAPVGAGGNTDAFF	TRBJ1-1	NA	TRBV29-1	few
TGTGCCAGCAGCTCTCTCGATGCTAACACTGAAGCTTTCTTT	CASSSLDANTEAFF	TRBJ1-1	NA	TRBV12-3/TRBV12-4	NA
TGCAGCGTCTCTCAGGGCAGGGCTGAAGCTTTCTTT	CSVSQGRAEAFF	TRBJ1-1	NA	TRBV29-1	large
TGTGCCCTGAGTGGGACCTATGGCTACACCTTC	CALSGTYGYTF	TRBJ1-2	NA	TRBV30	NA